Sequencing of this T cell receptor (beta chain) was carried out in a study of T cell repertoires in cytomegalovirus infection. Study details: The study used recently identified HLA-C-restricted and well-studied HLA-B-restricted CMV epitopes. An indication of both CMV infection and matching HLA type came from public TCR beta signatures.

The study, taken as a whole, reports: Dominating the ex vivo response were HLA-C-restricted CMV-specific TCR beta clonotypes. Of the TCR beta families, the public ones yielded a cumulative frequency that identified carriers of CMV plus the relevant HLA.

Trimming took 4 bases from V and 4 from J, leaving 10 bases between them. The CDR3 runs 12 residues. Germline CDR1 reads SQVTM; CDR2 reads ANQGSEA. MiXCR, run by TCRdb on the reads, gives a single entry per CDR3 protein. The sample has about 400,000 distinct CDR3 sequences, roughly a third seen once. With respect to this clonotype: Its cognate antigen is unknown.

The clonotype was recovered from a human donor in good health (CMV status not recorded). Some clones in this sample may be carry-over from other donors' samples. The chain carries TRBV29-1 and TRBJ2-5; D ambiguous. Sequencing used cultured PBMCs, obtained from culture after CMV antigen stimulation. The CDR3 protein is CSVGRVGETQYF. The CDR3 nucleotides read TGCAGCGTTGGACGAGTGGGAGAGACCCAGTACTTC.